Each of the 5 T cell receptor beta chains below was sequenced from the same sample in a study of T cells in Graves' hyperthyroidism and ophthalmopathy. TCR beta CDR3 regions were amplified from RNA. The study used the HTBI primer set for a first-round RT-PCR of the TCR CDR3. TCRdb itself ran the multiplex PCR reads through MiXCR, one entry per CDR3 protein. The repertoire holds about 600,000 distinct CDR3 sequences, with about 16% as singletons. Sequencing input: blood. These receptors originate from a woman aged 40 to 50 with Graves' ophthalmopathy.

The rearrangement uses TRBV5-1 and TRBJ2-7; D unresolved. Germline CDR1 and CDR2: SGHRS and YFSETQ. There are 13 residues in the CDR3. V was pared by 0 bases and J by 4 bases, with 8 bases between. CDR3 amino acids: CASSLEGLYEQYF. For the CDR3, the DNA is TGCGCCAGCAGCTTGGAGGGCTTATACGAGCAGTACTTC. Variable domain in full (rest from reference TRBV5-1 and TRBJ2-7): KAGVTQTPRYLIKTRGQQVTLSCSPISGHRSVSWYQQTPGQGLQFLFEYFSETQRNKGNFPGRFSGRQFSNSRSEMNVSTLELGDSALYLCASSLEGLYEQYFGPGTRLTVT.

This clonotype came up a few times. At one boundary the junction diverges from the germline segment, which might be a read error. The rearrangement uses TRBV30 and TRBJ1-3, with a tentative D call TRBD1 (5 bases). From germline, CDR1 is GTSNPN and CDR2 SVGIG (reference sequence). The CDR3 is 14 amino acids. The CDR3 DNA reads TGTGCCTGGAGCCAAACAGGACCACTAAACGCCATATATTTT. Protein sequence: CAWSQTGPLNAIYF.

Ten or more counts support this clonotype. The V and J genes are TRBV28 and TRBJ2-7; D is perhaps TRBD2 (5 bases). V dropped 3 bases and J dropped 1 base, with 19 bases sitting between them. Per the germline V gene, CDR1 is MDHEN and CDR2 is SYDVKM. CDR3 size: 17 residues. CDR3 sequence (DNA): TGTGCCAGCAGTTTGGGTAGAGCGGCGAGTAGGTCCTACGAGCAGTACTTC. This sequence encodes CASSLGRAASRSYEQYF.

In its sample, this clonotype was seen once. The chain recombines TRBV12-3 or TRBV12-4 with TRBJ1-2; D gene uncertain. V dropped 6 bases and J dropped 5 bases, with 13 bases sitting between them. This CDR3 is built from 13 residues. CDR3 DNA: TGTGCCAGCAGCGATACATGGAAATATGGCTACACCTTC. This sequence encodes CASSDTWKYGYTF.

This clonotype was detected a few times. V and J are TRBV28 and TRBJ1-1; 9 nucleotides agree with TRBD1. Looked up from germline, CDR1 is MDHEN and CDR2 is SYDVKM. The trim removed 7 bases at V and 7 bases at J, leaving 13 bases unmatched. This CDR3 has 15 amino acids. The CDR3 spells CASKDPGTGKDEAFF. The CDR3 DNA sequence: TGTGCCAGCAAGGATCCCGGGACAGGGAAGGATGAAGCTTTCTTT.